These T cell receptor beta chains were read from a single sample in a study of blood T cell repertoires in COVID-19. Sequenced by immunoSEQ multiplex PCR; TCRdb stores in-frame clones only, minus some. The table has roughly 120,000 clones, about 85% seen once. Sequencing input: peripheral blood. These receptors came from a woman at least 80 years old with COVID-19, enrolled during active disease. Each CDR3 is given with its conserved first and last residue. Each record gives: D gene, J gene, V gene, clone size, CDR3 DNA, CDR3 protein. A D gene is named only where the DNA matches it firmly. Not every row has a clone size; where given, it reads once, few, many or a size class.

d_call: TRBD1; j_call: TRBJ1-1; v_call: TRBV5-1; clone_size: -; cdr3_nt: TGCGCCAGCACACGCGGGGGGACAGAAAACACTGAAGCTTTCTTT; cdr3_aa: CASTRGGTENTEAFF
d_call: -; j_call: TRBJ1-1; v_call: TRBV5-6; clone_size: -; cdr3_nt: TGTGCCAGCAGCTTGGCCGGGGTAGGTGAAGCTTTCTTT; cdr3_aa: CASSLAGVGEAFF
d_call: -; j_call: TRBJ2-3; v_call: TRBV24-1; clone_size: -; cdr3_nt: TGTGCCACCAGTGATTTGGGGCAGGCTTCCGGAGATACGCAGTATTTT; cdr3_aa: CATSDLGQASGDTQYF
d_call: -; j_call: TRBJ1-1; v_call: TRBV20-1; clone_size: -; cdr3_nt: TGCAGTGCTAGAATCGGGAACCAAGCTTTCTTT; cdr3_aa: CSARIGNQAFF
d_call: -; j_call: TRBJ2-2; v_call: TRBV28; clone_size: -; cdr3_nt: TGTGCCAGCTGGGGACAAAACACCGGGGAGCTGTTTTTT; cdr3_aa: CASWGQNTGELFF
d_call: -; j_call: TRBJ1-5; v_call: TRBV2; clone_size: -; cdr3_nt: TGTGCCAGCAAACGACAGGTCGGGAGCAATCAGCCCCAGCATTTT; cdr3_aa: CASKRQVGSNQPQHF
d_call: -; j_call: TRBJ2-2; v_call: TRBV19; clone_size: -; cdr3_nt: TGTGCCAGTAGTAGCGGGCTTAACACCGGGGAGCTGTTTTTT; cdr3_aa: CASSSGLNTGELFF
d_call: -; j_call: TRBJ2-6; v_call: TRBV19; clone_size: -; cdr3_nt: TGTGCCAGTAAGGCGCGGGGGGCCAACGTCCTGACTTTC; cdr3_aa: CASKARGANVLTF
d_call: TRBD2; j_call: TRBJ2-5; v_call: TRBV7-9; clone_size: once; cdr3_nt: TGTGCCAGCAGCTTACTAGCGGGAGAAGAGACCCAGTACTTC; cdr3_aa: CASSLLAGEETQYF
d_call: TRBD2; j_call: TRBJ2-3; v_call: TRBV7-8; clone_size: -; cdr3_nt: TGTGCCAGCAGCTTAGGACTAGCGGGAGTGGGTACGCAGTATTTT; cdr3_aa: CASSLGLAGVGTQYF
d_call: TRBD1; j_call: TRBJ2-5; v_call: TRBV3-1/TRBV3-2; clone_size: -; cdr3_nt: TGTGCCAGCAGCCCCTTTGGGACAGGGAAAATAGTGACCCAGTACTTC; cdr3_aa: CASSPFGTGKIVTQYF
d_call: -; j_call: TRBJ1-1; v_call: TRBV11-2; clone_size: -; cdr3_nt: TGTGCCAGCAGCTTCTATAGTTTGAACACTGAAGCTTTCTTT; cdr3_aa: CASSFYSLNTEAFF
d_call: -; j_call: TRBJ1-5; v_call: TRBV7-9; clone_size: -; cdr3_nt: TGTGCCAGCAGCTCAGCGCAGAATAATCAGCCCCAGCATTTT; cdr3_aa: CASSSAQNNQPQHF